This T cell receptor beta chain comes out of a study of cytomegalovirus exposure and HLA in healthy donors. General study points: Cytomegalovirus status was reportedly diagnosed by the classifier with high sensitivity and specificity. There were 160 or so TCR beta chains listed as cytomegalovirus-associated.

The primer mix had 60 Vbeta and 13 Jbeta primers. Sequenced by immunoSEQ multiplex PCR; TCRdb stores in-frame clones only, minus some. In the table there are 150,000 to 200,000 clones, roughly four fifths of which are singletons. To note about this clone: Its antigen is still unknown.

Germline V gives CDR1 MNHNY, CDR2 SVGAGI (reference sequence). CDR3 length equals 16 residues. V lost 3 bases to trimming and J lost 6 bases; unmatched junction nucleotides: 12. Source material: PBMCs. The receptor's source is a man aged 30 to 39 in good health and CMV-seronegative. The chain joins TRBV6-6 to TRBJ2-7; TRBD2 matches 9 bases. CDR3 loop: CASSYSRLAEGGEQYF. The DNA of the CDR3 is TGTGCCAGCAGTTATTCCCGACTAGCGGAGGGAGGCGAGCAGTACTTC.